The clone carrying this T cell receptor beta chain was observed a few times. Antigen unknown. This sample was taken from a study of beta chain features in type 1 diabetes. At the level of the study: Cells sorted and examined across all samples totaled 90 million to 120 million.

Expressed TCRB transcripts were sequenced, since all the RNA that had been isolated was reverse transcribed. Naive, central memory and regulatory T cell samples yielded around 3.9 million reads on average. Profiling relied on immunoSEQ multiplex PCR, and the TCRdb table lists in-frame clones only, not all of them. The sample yields around 130,000 clones, about 10% seen once. V was pared by 0 bases and J by 3 bases, with 12 bases between. Germline V gene data show CDR1 as LGHNA and CDR2 as YSLEER. The CDR3 is 15 residues long. Study-wide results and limits: Lower insertion and higher deletion counts appeared at VDJ junctions in type 1 diabetes patients. Within each of all four CD4+ subsets, Type 1 diabetes patients had TCRB CDR3s that were moderately but significantly shorter.

V and J are TRBV4-3 and TRBJ2-7, with unresolved D. This sequence was found in a man aged 25 to 40 with type 1 diabetes. The sequenced material came from central memory CD4+ T cells from blood. CDR3 in amino acids: CASSQDVRGFYEQYF. The DNA for the CDR3 is TGCGCCAGCAGCCAAGACGTCAGAGGATTCTACGAGCAGTACTTC.